Below are 11 T cell receptor beta chains sequenced from a single sample in a study of blood T cells in healthy people across ages. A sample-barcoded 5' primer and a J-beta primer mix were used in a second PCR of roughly 6 to 11 cycles. Using its own MiXCR run on the 5' RACE reads, TCRdb lists one record per CDR3 protein. The table includes 1.2 million to 1.5 million distinct CDR3 sequences, approximately 59% detected once. Sequenced input: blood. The receptor set was obtained from a man younger than 30 in good health.

The chain couples TRBV20-1 to TRBJ1-5; TRBD1 is a possible D gene (6 bases). Between the trimmed V and J ends, which lost 2 bases and 3 bases, there was a span of 11 bases. CDR1 DFQATT and CDR2 SNEGSKA come from the germline V gene (reference sequence). The CDR3 is 14 residues long. This CDR3 is CSARKGHHNQPQHF. CDR3 coding DNA: TGCAGTGCTAGAAAGGGACATCACAATCAGCCCCAGCATTTT.

This clonotype was detected a few times. The chain links TRBV29-1 to TRBJ2-7; 11 bases line up with TRBD2. V shed 6 bases, J shed 2 bases, and the junction held 6 bases outside the gene matches. This CDR3 region has 14 residues. Germline-derived CDR1 and CDR2 are SQVTM and ANQGSEA. CDR3 DNA: TGCAGCGTCGAGACTAGCGGGGTGACCTACGAGCAGTACTTC. As protein: CSVETSGVTYEQYF.

The rearrangement links TRBV27 to TRBJ2-4, with 10 nucleotides matching TRBD2. This CDR3 spans 15 amino acids. Germline lookup yields CDR1 MNHEY and CDR2 SMNVEV (reference sequence). The J segment lost 14 bases and the V segment lost 4 bases, leaving 14 bases of the junction unmatched. The CDR3, as DNA: TGTGCCAGCAGTTACACTAGCGGGGCCCAAGAGGCCAAGTACTTC. Amino acid sequence: CASSYTSGAQEAKYF.

This sequence joins TRBV20-1 and TRBJ2-6; maybe TRBD1 (6 bases). Between the trimmed V and J ends, which lost 5 bases and 1 base, there was a span of 15 bases. The germline gives CDR1 DFQATT, CDR2 SNEGSKA (reference sequence). The CDR3 spans 16 residues. The CDR3: CSASRQAGSGANVLTF. The CDR3 bases are TGCAGTGCTTCCAGACAGGCCGGTTCTGGGGCCAACGTCCTGACTTTC.

In its sample, this clonotype was seen a few times. V and J are TRBV7-2 and TRBJ2-3; D remains unclear. The CDR3 totals 14 residues. Trimming left V 1 base short and J 4 bases short, with 9 bases between. CDR1 and CDR2 from the germline V gene are SGHTA and FQGNSA. CDR3: CASSLDLASDTQYF. CDR3 bases: TGTGCCAGCAGCTTAGATCTCGCTTCAGATACGCAGTATTTT.

This clonotype has only a few counts. The chain links TRBV7-2 to TRBJ2-7; no firm D call. The V end was cut by 2 bases, the J end by 5 bases, with 10 bases between. There are 13 residues in the CDR3. The V gene's germline CDR1 is SGHTA and CDR2 FQGNSA. As DNA, the CDR3 is TGTGCCAGCAGCTTAAGATTCGTTGACGAGCAGTACTTC. Residues: CASSLRFVDEQYF.

This clonotype was counted a single time. The chain combines TRBV7-9 with TRBJ1-1; no definite D call. Trimming shortened V by 3 bases and J by 0 bases, and 14 bases separated the two germline ends. Germline V gene lookup returns CDR1 SEHNR and CDR2 FQNEAQ (reference sequence). CDR3 length: 16 amino acids. CDR3: CASSFRGMWMNTEAFF. CDR3 coding DNA: TGTGCCAGCAGCTTTAGAGGGATGTGGATGAACACTGAAGCTTTCTTT.

The DNA for the CDR3 is TGTGCCAGCAGCTTCCGGAGTTACGGAATATCCTACGAGCAGTACTTC. Protein product: CASSFRSYGISYEQYF. The V call is TRBV5-6, the J call TRBJ2-7, with D hard to call. V lost 2 bases and J lost 1, with 16 bases in between. CDR1 is SGHDT and CDR2 is YYEEEE in the germline V gene. The CDR3 has 16 residues.

This chain joins TRBV21-1 and TRBJ2-5. The J call is uncertain, as TRBJ2-7 better fits the DNA end. TRBV21-1 is labeled a pseudogene. The CDR3 runs to 13 residues. As DNA, the CDR3 is TGTGCCAGGGAGCCGACCATCTCCTACGAGCAGTACTTC. Residues: CAREPTISYEQYF.

This clonotype occurred a few times. The V and J genes are TRBV20-1 and TRBJ1-6, with 8 positions matching TRBD1. With V trimmed by 1 base and J by 8 bases, 13 bases remained unmatched. Per the germline V gene, CDR1 is DFQATT and CDR2 is SNEGSKA (reference sequence). The CDR3 covers 17 residues. The CDR3 loop is CSARVLGTGVSYSPLHF. CDR3 DNA sequence: TGCAGTGCTAGAGTTCTAGGGACAGGAGTATCATATTCACCCCTCCACTTT.

The genes are TRBV4-2 and TRBJ2-2, with TRBD2 matching 11 bases. The CDR3 totals 15 residues. Germline V CDR1 and CDR2: LGHNA, YNFKEQ. After removal of 4 bases from V and 6 bases from J, the junction contained 4 bases not matched to a gene. CDR3: CASSPGLAVPGELFF. CDR3 DNA sequence: TGTGCCAGCAGCCCGGGACTAGCGGTCCCCGGGGAGCTGTTTTTT.